This T cell receptor beta chain was profiled in a study of siplizumab effects on memory and regulatory T cells. Every sample had approximately 100,000 of its TCR templates assayed. Only in-frame clones appear in the TCRdb table, and some are missing; sequencing was by immunoSEQ multiplex PCR. Of some 110,000 clones detected, about 94% appear once; the ten largest clones hold 1.5% to 2%. CDR1 LNHNV and CDR2 YYDKDF come from the germline V gene (reference sequence). V dropped 5 bases and J dropped 1 base, with 11 bases sitting between them. The CDR3 runs to 14 residues. Whole-study findings and limits: The suppressive capacity of proliferating Tregs from siplizumab cultures remained unconfirmed. Memory cells seemed less diverse than naive T cells, which also seemed major contributors to the alloresponse. Treg-derived clones made up an average of about 64% of mappable alloreactive CD4+ clones with siplizumab and roughly 29% in controls.

The sample holds one count of this clone. What it binds is not known. The TCR was taken from a human donor in good health. What was sequenced was non-Treg CD4+ T cells sorted from blood. The J gene is TRBJ1-1, the V gene TRBV15, with D tentatively TRBD1 (5 bases). In nucleotides, the CDR3 is TGTGCCACCAGCGACCACCAGGGGAACACTGAAGCTTTCTTT. This sequence encodes CATSDHQGNTEAFF.